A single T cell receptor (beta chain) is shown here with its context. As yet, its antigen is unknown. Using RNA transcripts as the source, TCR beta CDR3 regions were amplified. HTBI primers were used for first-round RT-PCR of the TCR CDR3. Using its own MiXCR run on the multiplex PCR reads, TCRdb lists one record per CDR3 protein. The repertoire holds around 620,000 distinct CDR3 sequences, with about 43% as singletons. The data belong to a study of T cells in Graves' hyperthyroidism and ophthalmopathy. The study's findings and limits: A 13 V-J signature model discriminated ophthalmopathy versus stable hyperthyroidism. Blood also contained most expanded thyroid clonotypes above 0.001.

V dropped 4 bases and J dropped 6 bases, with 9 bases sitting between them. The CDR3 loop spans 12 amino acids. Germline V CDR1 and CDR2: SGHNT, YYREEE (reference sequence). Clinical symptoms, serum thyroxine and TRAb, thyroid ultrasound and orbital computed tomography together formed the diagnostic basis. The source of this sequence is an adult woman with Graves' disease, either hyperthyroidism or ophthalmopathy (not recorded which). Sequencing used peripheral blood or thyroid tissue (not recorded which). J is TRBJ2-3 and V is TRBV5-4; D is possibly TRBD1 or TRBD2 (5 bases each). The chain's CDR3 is CASSPGSDTQYF. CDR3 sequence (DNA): TGTGCCAGCAGCCCAGGGAGCGATACGCAGTATTTT.